One and the same sample provided the 6 T cell receptor beta chains below, sequenced in a study of blood T cell repertoires in COVID-19. This table comes from immunoSEQ multiplex PCR, and its TCRdb copy is limited to in-frame clones, with some not included. Here the sample spans more than 150,000 clones, about 90% being singletons. Sequencing was performed on peripheral blood. The receptor set was obtained from a man aged 65 to 85 with active or convalescent COVID-19.

This clone has only a few counts. The V call is TRBV5-6, the J call TRBJ2-5; TRBD2 matches 10 bases. Germline-derived CDR1 and CDR2 are SGHDT and YYEEEE. The V gene end was trimmed by 0 bases and the J gene end by 5 bases; junction bases not matched to a gene: 4. There are 15 residues in the CDR3. CDR3 bases: TGTGCCAGCAGCTTGGTAGCGGGGGGCCGGGAGACCCAGTACTTC. Its translation: CASSLVAGGRETQYF.

The genes are TRBV19 and TRBJ1-4; 11 bases fit TRBD1. CDR3 length: 17 residues. V lost 5 bases to trimming and J lost 3 bases; unmatched junction nucleotides: 8. CDR1 LNHDA and CDR2 SQIVND come from the germline V gene (reference sequence). CDR3 protein: CASSPADRGRANEKLFF. The CDR3 region has the DNA TGTGCCAGTAGTCCTGCGGACAGGGGGCGAGCTAATGAAAAACTGTTTTTT.

V and J are TRBV11-2 and TRBJ2-1; a possible D gene is TRBD2 (6 bases). The CDR3 totals 15 residues. Germline CDR1 is SGHAT and CDR2 is FQNNGV. Deletions cut 1 base from V and 2 bases from J, with 9 bases between. CDR3 DNA sequence: TGTGCCAGCAGCTTAGGTGGGGGGACCTACAATGAGCAGTTCTTC. Translated, it gives CASSLGGGTYNEQFF.

The chain carries TRBV10-3 and TRBJ1-4, with TRBD1 as a possible D gene (6 bases). This CDR3 spans 19 amino acids. In germline, CDR1 is ENHRY, CDR2 SYGVKD. V was shortened by 0 bases and J by 0 bases, with 17 bases between the two germline ends. The CDR3 DNA follows: TGTGCCATCAGTGAGTCGAGCTGGGGGCGCAAAACAACTAATGAAAAACTGTTTTTT. This codes for CAISESSWGRKTTNEKLFF.

The chain's CDR3 is CAWTNQQGSYGYTF. The DNA for the CDR3 is TGTGCCTGGACCAATCAACAGGGAAGCTATGGCTACACCTTC. This chain links TRBV30 with TRBJ1-2; D is perhaps TRBD1 (6 bases). This CDR3 region has 14 residues. V was clipped by 4 bases and J by 4 bases, with 16 bases between them. CDR1 is GTSNPN and CDR2 is SVGIG in the germline V gene (reference sequence).

This clone turned up a few times. The gene calls are TRBV19 and TRBJ1-5; 7 positions agree with TRBD1. Trimming took 1 base from V and 2 from J; bases not matched to a gene: 5. The CDR3 extends over 16 amino acids. Germline CDR1 and CDR2: LNHDA and SQIVND (reference sequence). CDR3 nucleotide sequence: TGTGCCAGTAGTATAGGGCGAGGGGGCGGCAATCAGCCCCAGCATTTT. Translation gives CASSIGRGGGNQPQHF.